This note documents a single TCR beta chain sequence. Its antigen is still unknown. The data are from a study of T cell responses to AZD1222 COVID-19 vaccine. Study-level points and caveats: Across spike, vaccine-associated CD4 TCRs were found, dominant at 160-218 and 743-854. Repertoires were collected only later (after the peak T cell response had occurred). Possibly, clonal diversity was underestimated; donors were largely white British and included more females.

The V gene's germline CDR1 is MNHEY and CDR2 SVGAGI. This CDR3 has 15 amino acids. The V segment lost 7 bases and the J segment 5 bases; nucleotides outside the gene matches: 7. The table came from immunoSEQ multiplex PCR; TCRdb's copy has only in-frame clones and leaves some out. The sample yields 95,000 to 150,000 clones, 80% to 90% seen once. The clonotype originates from an adult in good health. The chain links TRBV6-5 to TRBJ1-6, with 8 nucleotides matching TRBD1. The source material was peripheral blood, sampled on day 0 of MenACWY control vaccination. The CDR3 region is CASTRQGADNSPLHF. As DNA, the CDR3 is TGTGCCAGCACCCGTCAGGGGGCGGATAATTCACCCCTCCACTTT.